What follows describes a single T cell receptor (beta chain). The V gene lost 8 bases and the J gene lost 6 bases, with 10 bases spanning the gap. The CDR3 contains 10 residues. In germline, CDR1 is DFQATT, CDR2 SNEGSKA (reference sequence). This entry belongs to a study of Graves' ophthalmopathy and Graves' hyperthyroidism. The authors amplified TCR beta CDR3 regions from RNA transcripts. Investigators did first-round RT-PCR with HTBI primers, then second-round multiplex PCR. TCRdb itself ran the multiplex PCR reads through MiXCR, one entry per CDR3 protein. Of about 380,000 distinct CDR3 sequences listed, over 15% are singletons.

What was sequenced was peripheral blood. This sequence was found in a woman aged 18 to 35 with stable Graves' hyperthyroidism. The genes are TRBV20-1 and TRBJ1-1, with D unresolved. As DNA, the CDR3 is TGCAGTTGGACCGACTCTGAAGCTTTCTTT. As protein: CSWTDSEAFF.